This T cell receptor beta chain was identified in a study of CD8 T cells in ankylosing spondylitis. Findings and limits, study-wide: In ankylosing spondylitis blood, a motif of roughly eight highly homologous TCR beta variants appeared characteristic.

With 7 bases removed from V and 8 bases from J, the gap between germline ends came to 14 bases. This CDR3 is built from 13 residues. The germline gives CDR1 KGHDR, CDR2 SFDVKD. Library preparation for TCR beta used quantitative 5'-RACE with molecular barcodes. TCRdb re-called the 5' RACE reads with MiXCR, one entry per CDR3 protein. The repertoire includes 400,000 or so distinct CDR3 sequences, 20% to 30% of them detected once, and approximately 1% sits in the top ten. About this clonotype: The antigen is unknown.

The source is a male donor with ankylosing spondylitis. Material: blood, either unsorted or a sorted T cell fraction (not recorded which). The chain uses TRBV24-1 and TRBJ2-1; TRBD1 might be the D (7 bases). CDR3 bases: TGTGCCACCAGGGAGACAGGGAGGTATGAGCAGTTCTTC. It specifies CATRETGRYEQFF.